This entry lists 20 T cell receptor beta chains sequenced from one sample in a study of identical twins. Each CDR3 protein gets one entry after TCRdb re-called the 5' RACE reads with MiXCR. The data hold roughly 1.6 million distinct CDR3 sequences, with about 32% observed a single time. Sequenced: cord blood. The source of these receptors is a newborn girl in good health.

This clonotype was seen a few times. This rearrangement joins TRBV7-2 to TRBJ2-5, with D perhaps matching TRBD2 (5 bases). V was pared by 0 bases and J by 0 bases, with 17 bases between. The CDR3 is 18 residues long. In germline, CDR1 is SGHTA, CDR2 FQGNSA. CDR3 bases: TGTGCCAGCAGCTTAGCGGAGGTTCGCGGATTGTACCAAGAGACCCAGTACTTC. Translating gives CASSLAEVRGLYQETQYF.

This clonotype was picked up one time. The rearrangement links TRBV11-2 to TRBJ2-2; D not certain. The CDR3 is made up of 15 amino acids. V lost 1 base and J 6 bases, leaving 12 bases between the germline ends. Germline-derived CDR1 and CDR2 are SGHAT and FQNNGV. The CDR3 sequence: CASSLADIRSGELFF. The CDR3 coding sequence is TGTGCCAGCAGCTTAGCAGATATTCGTTCCGGGGAGCTGTTTTTT.

Only a few counts were recorded for this clonotype. The chain has TRBV3-1 and TRBJ1-2; possibly TRBD1 for D (5 bases). V shed 4 bases and J shed 0 bases, with 18 bases lying between them. This CDR3 is 17 amino acids long. Germline CDR1 LGHDT, CDR2 YNNKEL (reference sequence). The CDR3 region is CASSPWEGRGANYGYTF. The CDR3 DNA reads as TGTGCCAGCAGCCCCTGGGAAGGTCGGGGGGCTAACTATGGCTACACCTTC.

Points on this clonotype: The junction shows a germline mismatch at one end, possibly a read error. The chain uses TRBV20-1 and TRBJ2-1; D is possibly TRBD2 (5 bases). The length of the CDR3 is 12 residues. Germline CDR1 and CDR2: DFQATT and SNEGSKA (reference sequence). CDR3: CSARSLAQERFF. The CDR3 nucleotides read TGCAGTGCTAGATCCCTAGCCCAAGAGCGGTTCTTC.

This clonotype has a handful of counts. The rearrangement uses TRBV20-1 and TRBJ2-1; 13 bases map to TRBD2. The ends lost 3 bases at V and 4 bases at J; junction bases unmatched: 6. Germline-derived CDR1 and CDR2 are DFQATT and SNEGSKA (reference sequence). CDR3 size: 16 residues. CDR3 DNA: TGCAGTGCTAGTAAACTAGCGGGAGGGCCTTACAATGAGCAGTTCTTC. Its protein product is CSASKLAGGPYNEQFF.

The chain has TRBV20-1 and TRBJ1-5; a possible D gene is TRBD1 (5 bases). The CDR3 extends over 17 amino acids. From germline, CDR1 is DFQATT and CDR2 SNEGSKA (reference sequence). Trimming pared 5 bases from V and 7 bases from J, leaving 27 bases between. The CDR3 region is CSAPGEAGFLGGQPQHF. CDR3 nucleotide sequence: TGCAGTGCTCCGGGGGAGGCAGGGTTTTTGGGGGGACAGCCCCAGCATTTT.

Many counts were recorded for this clonotype. At one end, the junction sequence differs from germline, possibly due to a read error. The J gene is TRBJ2-3, the V gene TRBV4-1; 7 bases match TRBD2. This CDR3 contains 15 residues. Germline V lookup: CDR1 MGHRA, CDR2 YSYEKL. The chain's CDR3 is CASSQASGGTDTQYF. As DNA, the CDR3 is TGTGCCAGCTCACAGGCTAGCGGTGGCACAGATACGCAGTATTTT.

This clonotype occurred a few times. The chain links TRBV30 to TRBJ1-4; 7 nucleotides align to TRBD1. Germline V gene lookup returns CDR1 GTSNPN and CDR2 SVGIG (reference sequence). Trimming cost V 1 base and J 4 bases; bases outside gene matches: 12. The CDR3 consists of 17 residues. CDR3 protein: CAWSDDPRQGHNEKLFF. The CDR3 DNA reads TGTGCCTGGAGTGACGACCCGCGACAGGGCCATAATGAAAAACTGTTTTTT.

CDR3 DNA: TGCAGTGCTAGAGTAGGAGGGGGGGCGAGAGATACGCAGTATTTT. This translates into CSARVGGGARDTQYF. The chain recombines TRBV20-1 with TRBJ2-3; D is perhaps TRBD2 (7 bases). The germline V gene encodes CDR1 DFQATT and CDR2 SNEGSKA (reference sequence). The V gene lost 1 base and the J gene lost 5 bases, with 16 bases spanning the gap. This CDR3 contains 15 residues.

V is TRBV6-1 and J is TRBJ2-7, with D possibly being TRBD1 or TRBD2 (5 bases each). The length of the CDR3 is 16 residues. Trimming left V 2 bases short and J 3 bases short, with 17 bases between. Germline V gives CDR1 MNHNS, CDR2 SASEGT. CDR3 DNA: TGTGCCAGCAGTGAAATGGGACGAATTTTGTACTACGAGCAGTACTTC. It yields the protein CASSEMGRILYYEQYF.

This clonotype was picked up one time. The V and J genes are TRBV20-1 and TRBJ2-5; 8 nucleotides agree with TRBD2. The germline V gene has CDR1 DFQATT and CDR2 SNEGSKA (reference sequence). This CDR3 comprises 15 residues. The V segment lost 1 base and the J segment 1 base; nucleotides outside the gene matches: 5. Here the CDR3 reads CSARAPGGSQETQYF. The CDR3 DNA follows: TGCAGTGCTAGAGCCCCGGGGGGGTCCCAAGAGACCCAGTACTTC.

The count of this clonotype is one. V gene TRBV28 combines with J gene TRBJ2-1, with TRBD2 as a possible D gene (6 bases). Judging by the DNA end, TRBJ2-7 fits better; the J call may be wrong. Germline-derived CDR1 and CDR2 are MDHEN and SYDVKM. The CDR3 length is 13 residues. This CDR3 is CASAGGYSDEQYF. CDR3 DNA sequence: TGTGCCAGCGCCGGGGGTTATTCGGATGAGCAGTACTTC.

In its sample, this clonotype was seen a few times. This rearrangement joins TRBV7-9 to TRBJ2-1; 8 bases line up with TRBD1. CDR3 length equals 15 residues. V gave up 4 bases and J gave up 2 bases; unmatched junction bases: 4. CDR1 SEHNR and CDR2 FQNEAQ come from the germline V gene (reference sequence). Written as DNA, the CDR3 is TGTGCCAGCAGCTCACAGGGGGTAGCCTACAATGAGCAGTTCTTC. It specifies CASSSQGVAYNEQFF.

This clonotype turned up a few times. The V gene is TRBV28, the J gene TRBJ2-5; TRBD2 aligns across 8 bases. The ends lost 8 bases at V and 1 base at J; junction bases unmatched: 21. The CDR3 extends over 19 amino acids. Germline V gene sequence: CDR1 MDHEN, CDR2 SYDVKM. CDR3 amino acids: CASPPTGVLAGMFQETQYF. The CDR3 nucleotides read TGTGCCAGCCCACCGACAGGCGTCTTAGCGGGGATGTTCCAAGAGACCCAGTACTTC. Full variable domain (remainder filled in from reference TRBV28 and TRBJ2-5): DVKVTQSSRYLVKRTGEKVFLECVQDMDHENMFWYRQDPGLGLRLIYFSYDVKMKEKGDIPEGYSVSREKKERFSLILESASTNQTSMYLCASPPTGVLAGMFQETQYFGPGTRLLVL.

Comment on this clonotype: A junction boundary mismatches the germline segment, possibly from a read error. This rearrangement joins TRBV7-7 to TRBJ2-5, with 7 nucleotides matching TRBD1. CDR3 length equals 15 residues. Germline values: CDR1 SSHAT, CDR2 FNYEAQ (reference sequence). The CDR3 protein is CASSLAGTDQGTQYF. For the CDR3, the DNA is TGTGCTAGCAGCTTAGCCGGGACAGATCAAGGGACCCAGTACTTC.

This clonotype has more than one count but fewer than ten. This chain uses TRBV27 with TRBJ1-1; maybe TRBD1 (5 bases). V was clipped by 7 bases and J by 4 bases, with 16 bases between them. This CDR3 spans 14 amino acids. The germline gives CDR1 MNHEY, CDR2 SMNVEV (reference sequence). CDR3 sequence: CASKGMGGRTEAFF. For the CDR3, the DNA is TGTGCCAGCAAGGGGATGGGGGGACGCACTGAAGCTTTCTTT.

The CDR3 sequence: CASRVDLEQYF. The CDR3 nucleotides are TGTGCCAGCAGGGTGGATCTCGAGCAGTACTTC. The J gene is TRBJ2-7, the V gene TRBV6-6, with unresolved D. CDR1 is MNHNY, CDR2 SVGAGI, per germline (reference sequence). Deletions cut 6 bases from V and 6 bases from J, with 9 bases between. The CDR3 totals 11 residues.

The chain has TRBV9 and TRBJ2-1; TRBD2 matches 8 bases. The CDR3 covers 16 residues. In germline, CDR1 is SGDLS, CDR2 YYNGEE. The V segment lost 3 bases and the J segment 2 bases; nucleotides outside the gene matches: 7. The CDR3: CASSAETGGPYNEQFF. Here the CDR3 DNA reads TGTGCCAGCAGCGCTGAGACGGGGGGGCCCTACAATGAGCAGTTCTTC.

This rearrangement joins TRBV20-1 to TRBJ2-1; 12 nucleotides line up with TRBD2. The CDR3 spans 14 residues. Losses at the gene ends were 5 bases for V and 6 bases for J; bases not matched to a gene: 5. CDR1 is DFQATT, CDR2 SNEGSKA, per germline (reference sequence). Here the CDR3 reads CSAGQTSGGNEQFF. The CDR3 DNA reads TGCAGTGCTGGCCAGACTAGCGGGGGCAATGAGCAGTTCTTC.

This clonotype has just a few counts. This sequence joins TRBV12-3 or TRBV12-4 and TRBJ1-4; 10 bases fit TRBD1. Trimming removed 5 bases from V and 3 bases from J; junction bases left unmatched: 3. The CDR3 is 15 residues long. This CDR3 is CASSRQGAANEKLFF. Written as DNA, the CDR3 is TGTGCCAGCAGTAGACAGGGGGCGGCTAATGAAAAACTGTTTTTT.